The source of this T cell receptor beta chain is a study of blood T cell repertoires in COVID-19. CDR1 MDHEN and CDR2 SYDVKM come from the germline V gene. This CDR3 is built from 13 residues. V gave up 2 bases and J gave up 7 bases, with 9 bases separating them. Produced via immunoSEQ multiplex PCR; TCRdb's table is partial and in-frame only. The sample has 90,000 to 120,000 clones, 85% to 90% seen once. The sequencing sample was made of peripheral blood. The origin of this receptor is a man aged 50-60 years with acute or convalescent COVID-19. This chain joins TRBV28 and TRBJ2-1; maybe TRBD1 (6 bases). The CDR3 region is CASSLPDRNEQFF. Written as DNA, the CDR3 is TGTGCCAGCAGTTTACCCGACAGGAATGAGCAGTTCTTC. The full variable domain, completed using reference TRBV28 and TRBJ2-1, is DVKVTQSSRYLVKRTGEKVFLECVQDMDHENMFWYRQDPGLGLRLIYFSYDVKMKEKGDIPEGYSVSREKKERFSLILESASTNQTSMYLCASSLPDRNEQFFGPGTRLTVL.